This section outlines one TCR beta chain sequence together with its context. This specimen belongs to a study of blood T cell repertoires in COVID-19. TCRdb keeps only in-frame clones here, not all; method: immunoSEQ multiplex PCR. The sample yields around 50,000 clones, about 89% seen once. V lost 3 bases to trimming and J lost 4 bases, with 20 bases between them. The CDR3 extends over 17 amino acids. CDR1 is SGHRS and CDR2 is YFSETQ in the germline V gene. The V gene is TRBV5-1, the J gene TRBJ2-1; the D gene is possibly TRBD2 (6 bases). The origin of this receptor is a human donor in a cohort sampled during active COVID-19. Specimen: peripheral blood. CDR3 DNA sequence: TGCGCCAGCAGCTCATCCTCTGGGGGGTTTTCGTACAATGAGCAGTTCTTC. Its translation is CASSSSSGGFSYNEQFF.